The rows below give T cell receptor beta chains drawn from one sample of a study of shared clonotypes between healthy human individuals. Clones were sequenced by immunoSEQ multiplex PCR, and TCRdb holds only the in-frame ones, with some missing. The sample consists of approximately 2,300,000 clones, approximately 90% of them appearing once. Sequenced: naive CD4+ T cells from PBMCs. The receptors come from a man between 18 and 29 years old in good health. Some clones in this sample may be carry-over from other donors' samples. CDR3s leave out the opening cysteine and the closing phenylalanine or tryptophan. Size is omitted from some rows. Given values are once, few, many or a class for expanded clones.

cdr3_aa | j_call | clone_size | cdr3_length | v_call
ASSLRSDRSNTGELF | TRBJ2-2 | - | 15 | TRBV7-1
ASTGSYNEQF | TRBJ2-1 | - | 10 | TRBV6-5
ARSPDRASVNVLT | TRBJ2-6 | - | 13 | TRBV5-3
ASSPGTARYEQY | TRBJ2-7 | - | 12 | TRBV5-5
ASGLVLGQGLEAF | TRBJ1-1 | - | 13 | TRBV12-5
ASSEAPYGETQY | TRBJ2-5 | - | 12 | TRBV2
ASSLSRTSGSITDTQY | TRBJ2-3 | - | 16 | TRBV5-1
SVSSGTSGSNEQF | TRBJ2-1 | - | 13 | TRBV29-1
ASSPVTSGYSYNEQF | TRBJ2-1 | - | 15 | TRBV28
RSGSPSFYEQY | TRBJ2-7 | once | 11 | TRBV30
ASSQVKDVGPQH | TRBJ1-5 | - | 12 | TRBV4-2
ASSPPDGKLF | TRBJ1-4 | - | 10 | TRBV18
ASSLGDTYEQY | TRBJ2-7 | - | 11 | TRBV5-4
ASSQGTVLNTEAF | TRBJ1-1 | - | 13 | TRBV5-4
ASSFSGGGGGHEKLF | TRBJ1-4 | - | 15 | TRBV28
AWSWRGRTEAF | TRBJ1-1 | - | 11 | TRBV30
ASRLYDGNTEAF | TRBJ1-1 | - | 12 | TRBV5-1
ASSSRLNNEQF | TRBJ2-1 | - | 11 | TRBV7-2
ASSADRAGETQY | TRBJ2-5 | - | 12 | TRBV5-1
ASRGQGRVYGYT | TRBJ1-2 | - | 12 | TRBV28
ASSELGQRVAF | TRBJ1-1 | - | 11 | TRBV25-1
ASSARGASNQPQH | TRBJ1-5 | - | 13 | TRBV6-1
ASSQAFQSSYEQY | TRBJ2-7 | - | 13 | TRBV4-3
ASSRARYEQY | TRBJ2-7 | - | 10 | TRBV7-2
ASSPGTGARYNYGYT | TRBJ1-2 | - | 15 | TRBV5-6
ASSATGSPVGETQY | TRBJ2-5 | - | 14 | TRBV9
ASSTPGTDYGYT | TRBJ1-2 | - | 12 | TRBV19
ASSSGAWNTEAF | TRBJ1-1 | few | 12 | TRBV28
ASIGSETQY | TRBJ2-5 | - | 9 | TRBV6-1
AWTGQTEKLF | TRBJ1-4 | - | 10 | TRBV30
ASIPRGTAKNIQY | TRBJ2-4 | - | 13 | TRBV28
ASSLSTNYGYT | TRBJ1-2 | - | 11 | TRBV28
ASSLNSEQY | TRBJ2-7 | - | 9 | TRBV7-9
AISSAADEQF | TRBJ2-1 | - | 10 | TRBV10-3
ASSATSADTGELF | TRBJ2-2 | - | 13 | TRBV9